The entry below gives a single T cell receptor (beta chain) sequence along with its context. The sample originates from a study of technical replicates of blood from a few donors. The CDR3 is made up of 14 amino acids. With 1 base clipped from V and 10 bases from J, the junction kept 4 bases outside the gene matches. The V gene's germline CDR1 is SEHNR and CDR2 FQNEAQ (reference sequence). Clones were sequenced by immunoSEQ multiplex PCR, and TCRdb holds only the in-frame ones, with some missing. The top ten hold roughly 0.4% of the sample, which has around 72,000 clones, about nine tenths seen once.

The sample was T cells isolated from PBMCs. The receptor comes from a human donor in good health. Some clones in this sample may be carry-over from other donors' samples. J is TRBJ1-5 and V is TRBV7-9; TRBD1 matches 10 bases. The CDR3 nucleotides read TGTGCCAGCAGCTTAGGGACAGGGGGAGAACCCCAGCATTTT. Residues: CASSLGTGGEPQHF.